The 31 T cell receptor beta chains reported below all come from one sample, sequenced in a study of T cell responses to AZD1222 COVID-19 vaccine. Sequencing used immunoSEQ multiplex PCR; TCRdb keeps in-frame clones, though not all of them. The table includes 110,000 to 150,000 clones, 85% to 90% detected once. Sequencing used peripheral blood, obtained on day 0 of AZD1222 vaccination. These receptors were taken from an adult in good health.

This clone was seen just once. The chain employs TRBV15 and TRBJ1-1; D is unresolved. The CDR3 has 14 amino acids. V shed 3 bases and J shed 3 bases, with 11 bases lying between them. Germline CDR1 reads LNHNV; CDR2 reads YYDKDF (reference sequence). This CDR3 is CATSSFSSYTEAFF. The CDR3 coding sequence is TGTGCCACCAGCAGTTTCTCTTCGTACACTGAAGCTTTCTTT.

This chain links TRBV5-4 with TRBJ2-7, with TRBD1 identical over 10 bases. The CDR3 has 15 residues. Germline trimming cut 0 bases from V and 6 bases from J; bases unmatched to any gene: 6. Per germline, CDR1 SGHNT and CDR2 YYREEE (reference sequence). The CDR3 DNA is TGTGCCAGCAGCTTGGTGGGACAGGGGAGTAGCGAGCAGTACTTC. Translation gives CASSLVGQGSSEQYF.

The genes are TRBV28 and TRBJ2-7; no reliable D call. Germline loops: CDR1 MDHEN, CDR2 SYDVKM. The CDR3 is made up of 14 amino acids. V was shortened by 0 bases and J by 0 bases, with 6 bases between the two germline ends. The DNA for the CDR3 is TGTGCCAGCAGTTTATGCACGCACTCCTACGAGCAGTACTTC. It codes for CASSLCTHSYEQYF.

The V and J genes are TRBV2 and TRBJ1-2; D possibly corresponds to TRBD1 (6 bases). Germline CDR1 and CDR2: SNHLY and FYNNEI. CDR3 length: 14 amino acids. V lost 4 bases and J 5 bases, leaving 14 bases between the germline ends. The CDR3 bases are TGTGCCAGCAGTGCCCAGGGGACGGGTTATGGCTACACCTTC. This sequence encodes CASSAQGTGYGYTF.

V is TRBV9 and J is TRBJ2-5, with 10 nucleotides matching TRBD2. Germline CDR1 SGDLS, CDR2 YYNGEE. The trim removed 3 bases at V and 4 bases at J, leaving 3 bases unmatched. The CDR3 sequence is 14 residues long. Here the CDR3 reads CASSALAGVETQYF. The CDR3 DNA sequence: TGTGCCAGCAGCGCTCTAGCGGGAGTAGAGACCCAGTACTTC.

This clone came up a few times. The chain carries TRBV5-1 and TRBJ2-3; D gene unclear. This CDR3 has 15 amino acids. From germline, CDR1 is SGHRS and CDR2 YFSETQ. V lost 4 bases and J 5 bases, leaving 17 bases between the germline ends. CDR3 loop: CASSPEATRGDTQYF. The CDR3 coding sequence is TGCGCCAGCAGCCCCGAGGCTACCCGAGGAGATACGCAGTATTTT.

The sample holds one count of this clone. The chain is built from TRBV4-3 and TRBJ2-7, with unresolved D. In germline, CDR1 is LGHNA, CDR2 YSLEER. V was shortened by 3 bases and J by 2 bases, with 14 bases between the two germline ends. The length of the CDR3 is 15 residues. The DNA of the CDR3 is TGCGCCAGCAGCCAGGGTTCTACCGGCCCCTACGAGCAGTACTTC. This translates into CASSQGSTGPYEQYF.

The chain joins TRBV27 to TRBJ2-1; D is uncertain. With 3 bases removed from V and 9 bases from J, the gap between germline ends came to 6 bases. From germline, CDR1 is MNHEY and CDR2 SMNVEV (reference sequence). The CDR3 contains 11 residues. Here the CDR3 DNA reads TGTGCCAGCAGTTTCGGCGGTGAGCAGTTCTTC. Protein sequence: CASSFGGEQFF.

The CDR3 DNA reads TGTGCCAGCAGTGAAGAAACTATTGTGAACACTGAAGCTTTCTTT. Translated: CASSEETIVNTEAFF. V is TRBV6-1 and J is TRBJ1-1; D unclear. The CDR3 contains 15 residues. CDR1 and CDR2 (germline): MNHNS, SASEGT. V lost 1 base, J lost 0 bases, and 9 bases lay in between.

The V and J genes are TRBV2 and TRBJ2-1; 7 positions match TRBD2. Trimming cost V 10 bases and J 3 bases; bases outside gene matches: 3. The CDR3 contains 12 residues. Germline CDR1 is SNHLY and CDR2 is FYNNEI. The CDR3 bases are TGTGCCACCAGCGGGAACTACAATGAGCAGTTCTTC. Residues: CATSGNYNEQFF.

The chain carries TRBV5-1 and TRBJ1-4, with D unresolved. The CDR3 covers 15 residues. Trimming stripped 0 bases from V and 5 bases from J, with 11 bases between. CDR1 is SGHRS and CDR2 is YFSETQ in the germline V gene. The DNA of the CDR3 is TGCGCCAGCAGCTTGGAAACGGGAGGCAATGAAAAACTGTTTTTT. Translated, it gives CASSLETGGNEKLFF.

The chain has TRBV3-1 (or the pseudogene TRBV3-2) and TRBJ1-3; the match to TRBD1 covers 9 bases. Germline V gives CDR1 LGHDT, CDR2 YNNKEL (reference sequence). This CDR3 region has 15 residues. J lost 3 bases, V lost 4 bases, and 4 bases had no gene match. The CDR3 DNA reads TGTGCCAGCAGCCGGGACAGGGTAGGTGGAAACACCATATATTTT. Amino acid sequence: CASSRDRVGGNTIYF.

The V and J genes are TRBV6-2 or TRBV6-3 and TRBJ2-7; 8 bases match TRBD1. Trimming at V came to 3 bases and at J to 4 bases, leaving 8 bases not matched to a gene. CDR3 length equals 15 residues. In germline, CDR1 is MNHEY, CDR2 SVGEGT. The CDR3 bases are TGTGCCAGCAGTTATCCGGCAGGGGGCTTTTACGAGCAGTACTTC. Amino acids: CASSYPAGGFYEQYF.

The chain joins TRBV10-3 to TRBJ2-1; 13 bases are a match to TRBD2. The ends lost 9 bases at V and 9 bases at J; junction bases unmatched: 5. CDR1 and CDR2 (germline): ENHRY, SYGVKD. The CDR3 length is 13 residues. The CDR3 DNA is TGTGCCATTACTAGCGGGAGGGGCGGTGAGCAGTTCTTC. It encodes CAITSGRGGEQFF.

V and J are TRBV7-3 and TRBJ2-1; 8 bases match TRBD2. The V segment lost 1 base and the J segment 7 bases; nucleotides outside the gene matches: 9. Germline V gene data show CDR1 as SGHTA and CDR2 as FQGTGA. The CDR3 has 16 residues. As DNA, the CDR3 is TGTGCCAGCAGCTTAATCGGCCGGGAGGGTGGGAATGAGCAGTTCTTC. Translation: CASSLIGREGGNEQFF.

The rearrangement uses TRBV9 and TRBJ1-1, with D possibly TRBD1 on 6 matching bases. This CDR3 comprises 17 residues. Deletions cut 4 bases from V and 2 bases from J, with 21 bases between. Germline CDR1 is SGDLS and CDR2 is YYNGEE. This CDR3 is CASSSYREVGPNTEAFF. In nucleotides, the CDR3 is TGTGCCAGCAGCTCATACAGGGAGGTTGGCCCAAACACTGAAGCTTTCTTT.

The J gene is TRBJ1-1, the V gene TRBV19, with TRBD1 identical over 10 bases. CDR1 is LNHDA, CDR2 SQIVND, per germline (reference sequence). There are 15 residues in the CDR3. J lost 5 bases, V lost 5 bases, and 8 bases had no gene match. The CDR3, as DNA: TGTGCCAGTAGTTTGCGACAGGGGGCGCGTACTGAAGCTTTCTTT. Translating gives CASSLRQGARTEAFF.

The V call is TRBV6-5, the J call TRBJ1-6, with a tentative D call TRBD1 (6 bases). This CDR3 contains 14 residues. With 2 bases removed from V and 7 bases from J, the gap between germline ends came to 9 bases. CDR1 MNHEY and CDR2 SVGAGI come from the germline V gene. CDR3 nucleotide sequence: TGTGCCAGCAGTTACGCGGGGGGCAATTCACCCCTCCACTTT. Translated: CASSYAGGNSPLHF.

This clone was recorded only once. This chain links TRBV19 with TRBJ2-1; 7 bases fit TRBD2. This CDR3 spans 11 amino acids. J was trimmed by 6 bases and V by 8 bases; bases with no gene match: 1. The germline V gene encodes CDR1 LNHDA and CDR2 SQIVND (reference sequence). The CDR3 DNA follows: TGTGCCAGTTGGGGGGGCAATGAGCAGTTCTTC. This encodes CASWGGNEQFF.

This clone was picked up one time. The V call is TRBV23-1, the J call TRBJ1-1, with 8 bases matching TRBD1. TRBV23-1 is given ORF status, its function remaining uncertain. V shed 5 bases and J 6 bases; nucleotides not matched to a gene: 5. This CDR3 comprises 13 residues. CDR3 coding DNA: TGCGCCAGCAGTACAGGGGGGGTTGCTGAAGCTTTCTTT. Translation: CASSTGGVAEAFF.

This chain links TRBV5-1 with TRBJ1-2; maybe TRBD1 (5 bases). CDR3 length equals 17 residues. V gave up 0 bases and J gave up 0 bases, with 15 bases separating them. Germline CDR1 reads SGHRS; CDR2 reads YFSETQ. The chain's CDR3 is CASSLAAGIQSNYGYTF. The CDR3 region has the DNA TGCGCCAGCAGCTTGGCGGCAGGGATCCAATCTAACTATGGCTACACCTTC. Combining the CDR3 with reference TRBV5-1 and TRBJ1-2 gives the whole variable domain KAGVTQTPRYLIKTRGQQVTLSCSPISGHRSVSWYQQTPGQGLQFLFEYFSETQRNKGNFPGRFSGRQFSNSRSEMNVSTLELGDSALYLCASSLAAGIQSNYGYTFGSGTRLTVV.

The V gene is TRBV13, the J gene TRBJ2-1, with D perhaps matching TRBD1 or TRBD2 (5 bases each). Germline V gives CDR1 PRHDT, CDR2 FYEKMQ (reference sequence). V was pared by 7 bases and J by 7 bases, with 14 bases between. The CDR3 is 13 amino acids. CDR3 protein: CASTRRGSNEQFF. CDR3 nucleotide sequence: TGTGCCAGCACCCGCCGGGGCTCTAATGAGCAGTTCTTC. Full variable domain (remainder filled in from reference TRBV13 and TRBJ2-1): AAGVIQSPRHLIKEKRETATLKCYPIPRHDTVYWYQQGPGQDPQFLISFYEKMQSDKGSIPDRFSAQQFSDYHSELNMSSLELGDSALYFCASTRRGSNEQFFGPGTRLTVL.

The rearrangement uses TRBV18 and TRBJ1-1, with D hard to call. Trimming removed 2 bases from V and 1 base from J, with 8 bases in between. Per the germline V gene, CDR1 is KGHSH and CDR2 is LQKENI. This CDR3 is 14 amino acids long. CDR3 region: CASSPGRQNTEAFF. Written as DNA, the CDR3 is TGTGCCAGCTCACCAGGCCGCCAGAACACTGAAGCTTTCTTT.

The J gene is TRBJ1-4, the V gene TRBV11-3; 7 bases agree with TRBD1. The V segment lost 4 bases and the J segment 5 bases; nucleotides outside the gene matches: 13. The CDR3 is made up of 17 amino acids. Germline V gene sequence: CDR1 SGHNT, CDR2 YENEEA. CDR3 loop: CASSSRPGTAYNEKLFF. CDR3 in DNA: TGTGCCAGCAGCTCTCGTCCCGGGACAGCCTACAATGAAAAACTGTTTTTT.

The chain links TRBV6-1 to TRBJ1-3; D is unresolved. The germline CDR1 and CDR2 sequences are MNHNS and SASEGT. V gave up 2 bases and J gave up 0 bases, with 17 bases separating them. This CDR3 has 18 amino acids. The CDR3 protein is CASSEISEGLISGNTIYF. The CDR3, as DNA: TGTGCCAGCAGTGAAATTTCCGAGGGTCTGATCTCTGGAAACACCATATATTTT.

The chain has TRBV4-1 and TRBJ2-7; TRBD2 matches 7 bases. The CDR3 loop spans 13 amino acids. Trimming at V came to 6 bases and at J to 6 bases, leaving 8 bases not matched to a gene. Germline V gene lookup returns CDR1 MGHRA and CDR2 YSYEKL. The CDR3 reads CASSKRLAGEQYF. CDR3 DNA sequence: TGCGCCAGCAGTAAGCGACTAGCTGGCGAGCAGTACTTC.

V usage is TRBV19 and J usage is TRBJ2-2, with 9 positions matching TRBD2. This CDR3 has 17 residues. After removal of 7 bases from V and 0 bases from J, the junction contained 9 bases not matched to a gene. CDR1 and CDR2 from the germline V gene are LNHDA and SQIVND (reference sequence). CDR3 loop: CASNPTRTSANTGELFF. In DNA form, the CDR3 reads TGTGCCAGTAACCCAACAAGGACTAGCGCGAACACCGGGGAGCTGTTTTTT.

The chain carries TRBV7-2 and TRBJ1-1, with 8 bases aligning to TRBD1. Per germline, CDR1 SGHTA and CDR2 FQGNSA. The CDR3 runs to 16 residues. J was trimmed by 5 bases and V by 0 bases; bases with no gene match: 8. CDR3 sequence reads: CASSLARQGMGTEAFF. CDR3 DNA: TGTGCCAGCAGCTTAGCCAGACAGGGGATGGGGACTGAAGCTTTCTTT.

This chain links TRBV27 with TRBJ1-5, with 9 bases lining up with TRBD1. The CDR3 runs 14 residues. Germline lookup yields CDR1 MNHEY and CDR2 SMNVEV (reference sequence). Trimming removed 8 bases from V and 4 bases from J; junction bases left unmatched: 6. CDR3 residues: CASGLGQGNQPQHF. The CDR3 region has the DNA TGTGCCAGCGGCTTGGGACAGGGAAATCAGCCCCAGCATTTT.

The J gene is TRBJ2-2, the V gene TRBV9; no definite D call. This CDR3 region has 13 residues. Germline V gene lookup returns CDR1 SGDLS and CDR2 YYNGEE. V gave up 4 bases and J gave up 6 bases, with 10 bases separating them. The CDR3 DNA follows: TGTGCCAGCAGCCCCCGTTACGCCGGGGAGCTGTTTTTT. Amino acid sequence: CASSPRYAGELFF.

The V and J genes are TRBV19 and TRBJ2-7; no definite D call. There are 14 residues in the CDR3. The ends were cut back, 2 bases at V and 7 bases at J, with 15 bases in the middle. CDR1 and CDR2 from the germline V gene are LNHDA and SQIVND (reference sequence). As DNA, the CDR3 is TGTGCCAGTAGTATAAAAGGCCTGCCTGGGGAGCAGTACTTC. It encodes CASSIKGLPGEQYF.